The source of this TCR beta chain is a study of read filtering for tumor transcriptome and immune sequencing. Overall study context: DNase treatment preceded whole-transcriptome library preparation. RNA-seq yielded only about 75 to 1273 TCR reads, IR-seq about 4.05 to 10.27 million. General study findings and limits: Approximately 80% of IR-seq clonotypes had one read, totaling 3% to 4.5% of reads; RNA-seq: about 74% and 41%.

There are many counts of this clonotype. No antigen is known for it. From around 440 ng of RNA, a library with molecular barcoded alpha/delta and beta/gamma adaptors was made. MiXCR, run by TCRdb on the reads, gives a single entry per CDR3 protein. Of 8,500 to 9,500 distinct CDR3 sequences listed, 16% are singletons. The CDR3 is 14 residues long. From germline, CDR1 is SGHRS and CDR2 YFSETQ. J was trimmed by 2 bases and V by 5 bases; bases with no gene match: 5. The sequence was collected from a donor aged 40 or older with multiple myeloma. J is TRBJ1-2 and V is TRBV5-1; 8 bases match TRBD1. Material: a population of CD138-negative cells sorted from bone marrow. CDR3 sequence (DNA): TGCGCCAGCAGACTCGGACAGGGAAACTATGGCTACACCTTC. This encodes CASRLGQGNYGYTF.